This TCR beta chain was captured by sequencing in a study of T cell responses to AZD1222 COVID-19 vaccine. Measured with immunoSEQ multiplex PCR; TCRdb has only the in-frame clones, and not every one. The table has under 150,000 clones, roughly 88% seen once. This clone has just a few counts. The CDR3 length is 15 residues. The V gene end was trimmed by 5 bases and the J gene end by 5 bases; junction bases not matched to a gene: 8. The germline CDR1 and CDR2 sequences are SGHTS and YDEGEE. This TCR came from an adult who received the AZD1222 COVID-19 vaccine. The V and J genes are TRBV5-8 and TRBJ2-7; 12 bases are shared with TRBD2. The source material was peripheral blood, sampled 28 days after the second AZD1222 dose. The CDR3: CASSRGLAGQHEQYV. The CDR3 DNA reads as TGTGCCAGCAGTCGCGGACTAGCGGGACAACACGAGCAGTACGTC.